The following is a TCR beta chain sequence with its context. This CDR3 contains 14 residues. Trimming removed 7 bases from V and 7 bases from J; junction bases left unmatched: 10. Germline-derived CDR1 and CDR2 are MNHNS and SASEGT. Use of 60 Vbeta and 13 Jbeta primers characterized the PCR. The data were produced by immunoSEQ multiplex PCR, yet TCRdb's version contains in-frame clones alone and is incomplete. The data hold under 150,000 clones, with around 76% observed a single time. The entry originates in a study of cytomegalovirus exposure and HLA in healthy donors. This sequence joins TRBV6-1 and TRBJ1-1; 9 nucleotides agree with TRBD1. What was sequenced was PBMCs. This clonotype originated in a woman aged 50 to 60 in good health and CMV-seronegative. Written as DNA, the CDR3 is TGTGCCAGCACGCGGGCCGGGACAGGGAGTGAAGCTTTCTTT. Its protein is CASTRAGTGSEAFF.